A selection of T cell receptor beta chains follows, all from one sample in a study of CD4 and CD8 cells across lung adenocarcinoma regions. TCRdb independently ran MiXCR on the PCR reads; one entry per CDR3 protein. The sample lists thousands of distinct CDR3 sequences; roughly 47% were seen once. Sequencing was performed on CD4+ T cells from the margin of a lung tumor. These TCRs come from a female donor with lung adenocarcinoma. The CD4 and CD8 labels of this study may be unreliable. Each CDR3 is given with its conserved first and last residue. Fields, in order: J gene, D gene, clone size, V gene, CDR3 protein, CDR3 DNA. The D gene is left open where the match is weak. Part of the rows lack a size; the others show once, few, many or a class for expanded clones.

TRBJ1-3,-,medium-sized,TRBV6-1,CASSELSGGNTIYF,TGTGCCAGCAGTGAATTGAGCGGTGGAAACACCATATATTTT
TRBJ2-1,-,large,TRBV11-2,CASSQTRINDEQFF,TGTGCCAGCAGCCAAACTAGAATCAACGATGAGCAGTTCTTC
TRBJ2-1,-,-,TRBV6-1,CASRGRLTDNEQFF,TGTGCCAGCAGAGGGCGGCTAACCGACAATGAGCAGTTCTTC
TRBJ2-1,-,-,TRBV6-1,CASSTAGGGKETQFF,TGTGCCAGCAGCACCGCCGGTGGGGGGAAAGAGACCCAGTTCTTC
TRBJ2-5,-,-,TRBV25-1,CASSPLGQSSSYNEQYF,TGTGCCAGCAGTCCCCTCGGACAGTCCTCCTCCTACAATGAGCAGTACTTC
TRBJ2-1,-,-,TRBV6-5,CASSYSILSRAPFTPKIYNEQFF,TGTGCCAGCAGTTACTCGATTTTGTCGAGGGCACCATTCACCCCTAAGATCTACAATGAGCAGTTCTTC
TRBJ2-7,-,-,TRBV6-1,CASHRDREQYF,TGTGCCAGCCACCGGGACCGCGAGCAGTACTTC
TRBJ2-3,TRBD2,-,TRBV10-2,CASIAGWGTDTQYF,TGCGCCAGCATAGCGGGATGGGGCACAGATACGCAGTATTTT
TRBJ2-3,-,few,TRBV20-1,CSARAVTDTQYF,TGCAGTGCTAGGGCGGTAACAGATACGCAGTATTTT
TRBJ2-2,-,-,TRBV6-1,CASKVQVRGSYTGELFF,TGTGCCAGCAAAGTCCAGGTCCGGGGGTCGTACACCGGGGAGCTGTTTTTT
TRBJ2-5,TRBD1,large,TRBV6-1,CASSEAQTGGQETQYF,TGTGCCAGCAGTGAAGCCCAGACAGGGGGCCAAGAGACCCAGTACTTC
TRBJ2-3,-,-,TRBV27,CASSSVSGLAGKDMQYF,TGTGCCAGCAGTTCAGTTTCAGGGCTAGCAGGCAAAGATATGCAGTACTTT
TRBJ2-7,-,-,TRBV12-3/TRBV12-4,CASSFGGVAAEQYF,TGTGCCAGCAGTTTCGGGGGAGTTGCTGCCGAGCAGTACTTC
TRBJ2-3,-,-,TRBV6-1,CASSGGRGQDTQYF,TGTGCGAGCAGTGGTGGACGTGGCCAGGATACGCAGTATTTC
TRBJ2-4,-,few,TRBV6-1,CASRDTVAKNIQYF,TGTGCCAGCAGGGACACCGTAGCCAAAAACATTCAGTACTTC
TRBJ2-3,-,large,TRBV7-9,CASRLTPVLGTDTQYF,TGTGCCAGCAGACTTACGCCTGTACTAGGAACAGATACGCAGTATTTT
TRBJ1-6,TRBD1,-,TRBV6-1,CASSPRGTGAMSSYNSPLHF,TGTGCCAGCAGTCCTAGAGGGACAGGGGCTATGAGCTCCTATAATTCACCCCTCCACTTT
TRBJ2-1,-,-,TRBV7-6,CASSLAGHAYNEQFF,TGTGCCAGCAGCTTAGCCGGACACGCCTACAATGAGCAGTTCTTC
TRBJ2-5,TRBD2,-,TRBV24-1,CATSEPREERETQYF,TGTGCCACCAGTGAACCCCGGGAGGAGAGAGAGACCCAGTACTTC
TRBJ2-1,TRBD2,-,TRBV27,CASSLSGRAGTQFF,TGTGCCAGCAGTTTGTCCGGGAGGGCTGGGACCCAGTTCTTC
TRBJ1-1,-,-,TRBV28,CASSPGGEAFF,TGTGCCAGCAGTCCTGGGGGGGAAGCTTTCTTT
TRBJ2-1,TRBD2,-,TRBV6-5,CASSSITSGKNEQFF,TGTGCCAGCAGTTCCATCACTAGCGGGAAAAATGAGCAGTTCTTT
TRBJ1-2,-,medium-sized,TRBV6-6,CASSSLIYGYTF,TGTGCCAGCAGTTCACTTATTTATGGCTACACCTTC
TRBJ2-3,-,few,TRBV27,CASSKIRQLSTDTQYF,TGTGCCAGCAGTAAGATTAGACAGCTAAGCACAGATACGCAGTATTTT
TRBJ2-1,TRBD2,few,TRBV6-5,CASSYSRGGNEQFF,TGTGCCAGCAGTTACTCCCGGGGGGGCAATGAGCAGTTCTTC
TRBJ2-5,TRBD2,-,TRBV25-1,CASSQTSVQETQYF,TGTGCCAGCAGTCAGACTAGCGTCCAAGAGACCCAGTACTTC
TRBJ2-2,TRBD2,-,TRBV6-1,CASSEGTSVSSDTQFF,TGTGCCAGCAGTGAGGGGACTAGCGTGAGCTCCGATACGCAGTTTTTT
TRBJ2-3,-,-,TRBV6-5,CASSSSGVKDMQFF,-
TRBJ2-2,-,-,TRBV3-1,CASSTGLNTGELFF,TGTGCCAGCAGCACGGGACTCAACACCGGGGAGCTGTTTTTT
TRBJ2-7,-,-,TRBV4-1,CASSQAPGDYYEQYF,TGCGCCAGCAGCCAAGCGCCGGGCGACTACTACGAGCAGTACTTC